Below, 17 T cell receptor beta chains from the same sample are listed, as sequenced in a study of cytotoxic CD8 clonotypes in ibrutinib-treated CLL. The assay was immunoSEQ multiplex PCR, and TCRdb's table has in-frame clones only and misses some. The sample yields 65,000 to 90,000 clones, less than 90% seen once. Sequenced material: PBMCs, taken after 24 months of ibrutinib treatment. The receptor source for this set is a human donor with chronic lymphocytic leukemia.

The chain is built from TRBV2 and TRBJ2-4, with a tentative D call TRBD2 (6 bases). This CDR3 comprises 15 residues. V lost 6 bases and J lost 0, with 12 bases in between. The germline V gene has CDR1 SNHLY and CDR2 FYNNEI. The DNA of the CDR3 is TGTGCCAGCAGCGAGGACTATCTAGCCAAAAACATTCAGTACTTC. Translating it yields CASSEDYLAKNIQYF.

The DNA for the CDR3 is TGTGCCAGCAGCTTGGATCTAGCGGGTTTAGAGAATGAGCAGTTCTTC. It translates to CASSLDLAGLENEQFF. The V gene is TRBV5-4, the J gene TRBJ2-1; 8 bases line up with TRBD2. V gave up 0 bases and J gave up 7 bases; unmatched junction bases: 9. This CDR3 has 16 residues. CDR1 SGHNT and CDR2 YYREEE come from the germline V gene (reference sequence).

The chain links TRBV18 to TRBJ2-1; 7 bases are shared with TRBD2. With 0 bases clipped from V and 8 bases from J, the junction kept 13 bases outside the gene matches. The CDR3 contains 17 residues. The germline gives CDR1 KGHSH, CDR2 LQKENI. The CDR3 loop reads CASSPPGRGAGSHEQFF. CDR3 coding DNA: TGTGCCAGCTCACCACCAGGGCGGGGAGCGGGATCTCATGAGCAGTTCTTC.

The V gene is TRBV28, the J gene TRBJ2-3, with D uncertain. Germline V gene data show CDR1 as MDHEN and CDR2 as SYDVKM. Deletions cut 6 bases from V and 5 bases from J, with 15 bases between. The CDR3 contains 14 residues. CDR3 coding DNA: TGTGCCAGCAGAAATGCAGCGTTTGGAGATACGCAGTATTTT. Translation: CASRNAAFGDTQYF.

This clone was observed once. V usage is TRBV13 and J usage is TRBJ2-1; no definite D call. The V end lost 6 bases, the J end lost 5 bases, and 20 bases lay between the germline ends. The CDR3 spans 16 residues. CDR1 and CDR2 (germline): PRHDT, FYEKMQ (reference sequence). The CDR3 region is CASSSWAVKVNNEQFF. In nucleotides, the CDR3 is TGTGCCAGCAGTTCCTGGGCCGTGAAGGTAAACAATGAGCAGTTCTTC.

The chain has TRBV2 and TRBJ2-1; 10 bases fit TRBD2. Trimming at V came to 7 bases and at J to 7 bases, leaving 22 bases not matched to a gene. Germline CDR1 reads SNHLY; CDR2 reads FYNNEI. CDR3 length: 19 amino acids. As DNA, the CDR3 is TGTGCCAGCACCACGAAGGTCCTAGCGGGAGTGCAAGAGAAAAATGAGCAGTTCTTC. Protein: CASTTKVLAGVQEKNEQFF. Full variable domain (remainder filled in from reference TRBV2 and TRBJ2-1): EPEVTQTPSHQVTQMGQEVILRCVPISNHLYFYWYRQILGQKVEFLVSFYNNEISEKSEIFDDQFSVERPDGSNFTLKIRSTKLEDSAMYFCASTTKVLAGVQEKNEQFFGPGTRLTVL.

The rearrangement uses TRBV5-1 and TRBJ2-1; 10 bases agree with TRBD2. The CDR3 contains 16 residues. The V segment lost 2 bases and the J segment 0 bases; nucleotides outside the gene matches: 2. Germline-derived CDR1 and CDR2 are SGHRS and YFSETQ. CDR3 DNA sequence: TGCGCCAGCAGCTTCCTAGCGGGAGACTCCTACAATGAGCAGTTCTTC. Protein product: CASSFLAGDSYNEQFF. Based on the CDR3 plus reference TRBV5-1 and TRBJ2-1, the full variable domain is KAGVTQTPRYLIKTRGQQVTLSCSPISGHRSVSWYQQTPGQGLQFLFEYFSETQRNKGNFPGRFSGRQFSNSRSEMNVSTLELGDSALYLCASSFLAGDSYNEQFFGPGTRLTVL.

The gene calls are TRBV10-3 and TRBJ2-7; 12 nucleotides align to TRBD2. The germline V gene has CDR1 ENHRY and CDR2 SYGVKD. J was trimmed by 4 bases and V by 7 bases; bases with no gene match: 8. This CDR3 is 15 amino acids long. CDR3 sequence: CAINSLAGGGYEQYF. Here the CDR3 DNA reads TGTGCCATCAACTCACTAGCGGGAGGAGGGTACGAGCAGTACTTC.

This chain joins TRBV2 and TRBJ1-3; D is uncertain. The germline V gene has CDR1 SNHLY and CDR2 FYNNEI. V was pared by 4 bases and J by 3 bases, with 7 bases between. The CDR3 covers 13 residues. CDR3 residues: CASSGYGGNTIYF. The CDR3 bases are TGTGCCAGCAGTGGATACGGTGGAAACACCATATATTTT.

This clone was counted a few times. The V call is TRBV6-5, the J call TRBJ2-7, with 8 bases identical to TRBD1. The CDR3 has 14 residues. Germline-derived CDR1 and CDR2 are MNHEY and SVGAGI. Unmatched junction bases numbered 7, after V lost 6 bases and J lost 3 bases. CDR3 residues: CASSVDRGGYEQYF. DNA for the CDR3: TGTGCCAGCAGCGTTGACAGGGGCGGCTACGAGCAGTACTTC.

In this sample, this clone turned up once. The gene calls are TRBV14 and TRBJ2-3; D unclear. This CDR3 comprises 12 residues. CDR1 and CDR2 (germline): SGHDN, FVKESK. V was shortened by 1 base and J by 4 bases, with 3 bases between the two germline ends. The CDR3 sequence is CASSQVSDTQYF. Written as DNA, the CDR3 is TGTGCCAGCAGCCAAGTCTCAGATACGCAGTATTTT.

The chain carries TRBV9 and TRBJ2-3; 14 bases map to TRBD2. The germline gives CDR1 SGDLS, CDR2 YYNGEE. Germline trimming cut 3 bases from V and 0 bases from J; bases unmatched to any gene: 6. The length of the CDR3 is 18 residues. CDR3 amino acids: CASSARLAGGPSTDTQYF. The CDR3 DNA follows: TGTGCCAGCAGCGCCCGACTAGCGGGAGGGCCTAGCACAGATACGCAGTATTTT.

This chain joins TRBV7-3 and TRBJ2-3; the D is unclear. The CDR3 is 13 amino acids. CDR1 and CDR2 (germline): SGHTA, FQGTGA. Deletions cut 2 bases from V and 5 bases from J, with 8 bases between. CDR3 coding DNA: TGTGCCAGCAGCTTAGCGACCGGAGATACGCAGTATTTT. Translation: CASSLATGDTQYF.

The genes are TRBV14 and TRBJ1-2; D call uncertain. Per germline, CDR1 SGHDN and CDR2 FVKESK. The CDR3 is 13 amino acids. Trimming took 1 base from V and 4 from J, leaving 7 bases between them. This CDR3 is CASSQVEFYGYTF. CDR3 nucleotides: TGTGCCAGCAGCCAAGTTGAGTTCTATGGCTACACCTTC.

The V gene is TRBV19, the J gene TRBJ2-6, with no clear D. CDR3 length: 15 residues. V was cut by 3 bases and J by 2 bases, with 8 bases left in between. From germline, CDR1 is LNHDA and CDR2 SQIVND (reference sequence). CDR3 loop: CASSITGTGANVLTF. The CDR3 DNA reads TGTGCCAGTAGTATCACTGGGACTGGGGCCAACGTCCTGACTTTC.

J is TRBJ2-5 and V is TRBV5-1, with D unclear. Per germline, CDR1 SGHRS and CDR2 YFSETQ. This CDR3 comprises 16 residues. With 4 bases removed from V and 4 bases from J, the gap between germline ends came to 20 bases. Here the CDR3 reads CASSLPGSDAGETQYF. DNA of the CDR3: TGCGCCAGCAGCCTCCCTGGGTCCGACGCTGGAGAGACCCAGTACTTC.

The chain recombines TRBV28 with TRBJ2-6; 9 nucleotides align to TRBD1. Germline V CDR1 and CDR2: MDHEN, SYDVKM. CDR3 length: 16 residues. V lost 5 bases, J lost 2 bases, and 4 bases stayed unmatched. The CDR3 loop reads CASSPGTGTGANVLTF. CDR3 bases: TGTGCCAGCAGTCCAGGGACAGGGACTGGGGCCAACGTCCTGACTTTC.